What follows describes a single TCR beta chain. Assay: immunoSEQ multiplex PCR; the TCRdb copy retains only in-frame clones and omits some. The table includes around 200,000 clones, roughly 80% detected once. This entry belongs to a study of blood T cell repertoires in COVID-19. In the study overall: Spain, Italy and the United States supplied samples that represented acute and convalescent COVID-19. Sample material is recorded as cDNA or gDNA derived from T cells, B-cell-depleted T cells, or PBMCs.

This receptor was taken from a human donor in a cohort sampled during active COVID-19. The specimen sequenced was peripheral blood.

The CDR3 sequence: CASIQNRGLGGRYQETQYF. The CDR3 region has the DNA TGTGCCAGCATCCAGAACAGGGGGCTGGGCGGGAGGTACCAAGAGACCCAGTACTTC. This chain connects TRBV7-9 to TRBJ2-5; D perhaps matches TRBD1 (9 bases). Trimming shortened V by 7 bases and J by 0 bases, and 27 bases separated the two germline ends. Germline V gene sequence: CDR1 SEHNR, CDR2 FQNEAQ (reference sequence). The CDR3 sequence is 19 residues long.